Listed below are T cell receptor beta chains from one sample, sequenced in a study of OX40 agonist ivuxolimab in advanced cancers. Using immunoSEQ multiplex PCR, the repertoire was profiled, and TCRdb retains in-frame clones only, with some absent. Of more than 80,000 clones listed, just over 90% were seen once; the top ten hold roughly 0.5%. The sample in question was CD4+ or CD8+ T cells sorted from blood, obtained in a trial of the OX40 agonist ivuxolimab. These TCRs come from an adult with an advanced solid tumor such as melanoma, head and neck, liver or kidney cancer. CDR3s include the opening cysteine and the closing phenylalanine or tryptophan. The D gene is left open where the match is weak. Part of the rows lack a size; the others show once, few, many or a class for expanded clones.

NA,TRBV27,TRBJ1-5,NA,TGTGCCAGCAGTTTACAGGGGAACGGGGGCAATCAGCCCCAGCATTTT,CASSLQGNGGNQPQHF
NA,TRBV28,TRBJ1-5,NA,TGTGCCAGCCGGCCAGGGGGCAATCAGCCCCAGCATTTT,CASRPGGNQPQHF
NA,TRBV28,TRBJ1-2,NA,TGTGCCAGCAGCCCTTTCGGGCTGGCCTATGGCTACACCTTC,CASSPFGLAYGYTF
NA,TRBV6-6,TRBJ1-2,TRBD1,TGTGCCAGCAGTTACCCCGGGACAGGGGGGTATGGCTACACCTTC,CASSYPGTGGYGYTF
NA,TRBV4-1,TRBJ1-3,NA,TGCGCCAGCAGCCAGGGTGTCGGGGGAAACACCATATATTTT,CASSQGVGGNTIYF
few,TRBV30,TRBJ1-5,TRBD1,TGTGCCTGGAGTGTAGGGACAGGGAATCAGCCCCAGCATTTT,CAWSVGTGNQPQHF
NA,TRBV29-1,TRBJ2-7,TRBD1,TGCAGCGTTCACGACAGGGACCAGTACTTC,CSVHDRDQYF
NA,TRBV28,TRBJ1-5,NA,TGTGCCAGCAGTTTGGCCGATCAGCCCCAGCATTTT,CASSLADQPQHF
NA,TRBV7-9,TRBJ1-4,NA,TGTGCCAGCAGCGAGACAGATGAAAAACTGTTTTTT,CASSETDEKLFF
NA,TRBV6-1,TRBJ2-3,NA,TGTGCCAGCCAACAGGGTTGGAGCACAGATACGCAGTATTTT,CASQQGWSTDTQYF
NA,TRBV28,TRBJ2-2,TRBD1,TGTGCCAGCAACGAAGGGGGCGCAAGATCCGGGGAGCTGTTTTTT,CASNEGGARSGELFF
NA,TRBV27,TRBJ1-6,NA,TGTGCCAGCAGTTTAGGGCGGCAGGGCGAGACACCCCTCCACTTT,CASSLGRQGETPLHF
NA,TRBV7-9,TRBJ2-7,TRBD2,TGTGCCAGCACCCATGCGGGGGGGTACGAGCAGTACTTC,CASTHAGGYEQYF
NA,TRBV13,TRBJ1-6,TRBD1,TGTGCCAGCAGCGTCCGGGGGACAGAAGCTTCACCCCTCCACTTT,CASSVRGTEASPLHF
NA,TRBV28,TRBJ1-1,NA,TGTGCCAGCAGTTTAGATCAAGACAACACTGAAGCTTTCTTT,CASSLDQDNTEAFF
few,TRBV28,TRBJ1-6,TRBD1,TGTGCCAGCAGTACGGGACAGGGTCAAAATTCACCCCTCCACTTT,CASSTGQGQNSPLHF
NA,TRBV28,TRBJ2-7,TRBD1,TGTGCCAGCAGAAGGGGGACAGGTACCTACGAGCAGTACTTC,CASRRGTGTYEQYF
NA,TRBV7-8,TRBJ2-7,NA,TGTGCCAGCAGAGATACAGTGGGGGAGCAGTACTTC,CASRDTVGEQYF
NA,TRBV6-5,TRBJ2-6,NA,TGTGCCAGCATATTGGGCTCCGGGGCCAACGTCCTGACTTTC,CASILGSGANVLTF